What follows describes a single TCR beta chain. This record comes from a study of cytomegalovirus exposure and HLA in healthy donors. The CDR3 is 14 residues long. Trimming cost V 3 bases and J 2 bases; bases outside gene matches: 3. In germline, CDR1 is SGHRS, CDR2 YFSETQ. The PCR used 60 Vbeta and 13 Jbeta primers. The method was immunoSEQ multiplex PCR; TCRdb's version includes in-frame clones alone and lacks a portion of them. The sample lists about 190,000 clones, around 84% occurring once. J is TRBJ2-3 and V is TRBV5-1; 7 bases agree with TRBD1. Sample: PBMCs. This receptor was taken from a man aged 35 to 55 in good health and CMV-seropositive. The CDR3 loop is CASSWTGDTDTQYF. CDR3 nucleotides: TGCGCCAGCAGCTGGACAGGAGACACAGATACGCAGTATTTT.